Listed below are T cell receptor beta chains from one sample, sequenced in a study of blood T cells in healthy people across ages. TCRdb independently ran MiXCR on the 5' RACE reads; one entry per CDR3 protein. The table includes around 580,000 distinct CDR3 sequences, around half detected once. Sequencing input: blood. The source of these receptors is an older man in good health. Each CDR3 is given with its conserved first and last residue. D genes are given only for firm matches. Part of the rows lack a size; the others show once, few, many or a class for expanded clones.

CDR3 DNA	CDR3 protein	V gene	J gene	clone size	D gene
TGTGCCAGCAGCCCCTGGGACAGGGTTATGAACACTGAAGCTTTCTTT	CASSPWDRVMNTEAFF	TRBV7-9	TRBJ1-1	few	TRBD1
TGTGCCAGCAGCGCAGCCGCCTTGGGGACCCAGTACTTC	CASSAAALGTQYF	TRBV7-2	TRBJ2-5	.	.
TGTGCCACCAGCAGAGATCTCGGGAGGGTCACAGATACGCAGTATTTT	CATSRDLGRVTDTQYF	TRBV15	TRBJ2-3	.	TRBD2
TGTGCCAGCTCACCTCTCCAGGGGGCGGGGATGAATGAGCAGTTCTTC	CASSPLQGAGMNEQFF	TRBV18	TRBJ2-1	.	TRBD1
TGTGCCAGCAGCCGACACCATGCGGGAGGGACGGATACGCAGTATTTT	CASSRHHAGGTDTQYF	TRBV7-9	TRBJ2-3	many	TRBD2
TGTGCCAGCAGCCCTGTGGGAGGGTTAAGAGGCTACACCTTC	CASSPVGGLRGYTF	TRBV7-9	TRBJ1-2	.	.
TGTGCCAGCAGCAGGACTGGAACTGAAGCTTTCTTT	CASSRTGTEAFF	TRBV7-9	TRBJ1-1	many	.
TGTGCCAGCAGCTCGACCGACAGGGGTCTCCACGAGCAGTACTTC	CASSSTDRGLHEQYF	TRBV7-2	TRBJ2-7	.	TRBD1
TGTGCCTGGAGTGTAATCCGTGAGCAGTTCTTC	CAWSVIREQFF	TRBV30	TRBJ2-1	.	.
TGTGCCAGCAGCCAATCGGGACTAGCGGGAGCAGAGACCCAGTACTTC	CASSQSGLAGAETQYF	TRBV3-1	TRBJ2-5	few	TRBD2
TGCAGTGCTGATAGTCAGGGGCGTTACACTGAAGCTTTCTTT	CSADSQGRYTEAFF	TRBV20-1	TRBJ1-1	.	.
TGTGCCAGCAGCCCCCGCACCAGGGCTAACTATGGCTACACCTTC	CASSPRTRANYGYTF	TRBV2	TRBJ1-2	.	.